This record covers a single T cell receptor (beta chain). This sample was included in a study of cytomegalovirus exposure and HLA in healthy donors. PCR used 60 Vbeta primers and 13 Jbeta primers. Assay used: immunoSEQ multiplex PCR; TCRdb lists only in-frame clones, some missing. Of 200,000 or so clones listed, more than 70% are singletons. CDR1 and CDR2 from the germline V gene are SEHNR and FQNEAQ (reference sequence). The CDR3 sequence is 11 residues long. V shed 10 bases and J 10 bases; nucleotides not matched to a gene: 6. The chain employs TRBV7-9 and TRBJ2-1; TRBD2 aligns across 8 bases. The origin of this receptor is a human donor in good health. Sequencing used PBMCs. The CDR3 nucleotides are TGTGCCACAGACCGGGGGGGGGAGCAGTTCTTC. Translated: CATDRGGEQFF.